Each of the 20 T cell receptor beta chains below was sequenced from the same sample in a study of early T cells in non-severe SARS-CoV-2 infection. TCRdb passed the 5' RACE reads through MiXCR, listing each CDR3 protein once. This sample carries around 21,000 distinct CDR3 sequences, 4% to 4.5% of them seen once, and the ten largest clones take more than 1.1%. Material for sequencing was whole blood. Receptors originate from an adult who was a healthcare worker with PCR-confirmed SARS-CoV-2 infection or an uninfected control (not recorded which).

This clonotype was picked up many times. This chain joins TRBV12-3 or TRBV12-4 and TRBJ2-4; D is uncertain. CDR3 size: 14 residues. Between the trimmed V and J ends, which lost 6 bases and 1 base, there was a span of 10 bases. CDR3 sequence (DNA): TGTGCCAGCAGCTACCCCCGGGCCAAAAACATTCAGTACTTC. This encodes CASSYPRAKNIQYF.

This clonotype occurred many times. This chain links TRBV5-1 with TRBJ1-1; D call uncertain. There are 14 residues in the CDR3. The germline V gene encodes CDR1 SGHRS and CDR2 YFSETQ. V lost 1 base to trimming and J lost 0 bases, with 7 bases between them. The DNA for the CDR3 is TGCGCCAGCAGCTTGACAGTCTTGAACACTGAAGCTTTCTTT. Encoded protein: CASSLTVLNTEAFF.

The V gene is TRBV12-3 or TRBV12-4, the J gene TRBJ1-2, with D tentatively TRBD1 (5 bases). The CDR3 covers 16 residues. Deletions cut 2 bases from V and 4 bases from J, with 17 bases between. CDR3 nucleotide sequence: TGTGCCAGCAGTTTATTGTATACCGGGGGTGGCTATGGCTACACCTTC. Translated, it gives CASSLLYTGGGYGYTF.

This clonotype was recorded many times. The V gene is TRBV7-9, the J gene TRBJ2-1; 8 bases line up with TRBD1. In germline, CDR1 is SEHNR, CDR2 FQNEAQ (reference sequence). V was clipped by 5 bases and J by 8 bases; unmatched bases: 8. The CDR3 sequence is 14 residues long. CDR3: CASSPVDRGHEQFF. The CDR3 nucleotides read TGTGCCAGCAGCCCCGTCGACAGGGGCCATGAGCAGTTCTTC. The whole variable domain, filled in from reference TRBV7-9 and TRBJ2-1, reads DTGVSQNPRHKITKRGQNVTFRCDPISEHNRLYWYRQTLGQGPEFLTYFQNEAQLEKSRLLSDRFSAERPKGSFSTLEIQRTEQGDSAMYLCASSPVDRGHEQFFGPGTRLTVL.

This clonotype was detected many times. As DNA, the CDR3 is TGTGCCAGCAGCGCACAGGGTGGCACCGGGGAGCTGTTTTTT. It translates to CASSAQGGTGELFF. This sequence joins TRBV9 and TRBJ2-2; perhaps TRBD1 as D (6 bases). Per the germline V gene, CDR1 is SGDLS and CDR2 is YYNGEE. The CDR3 consists of 14 residues. V lost 3 bases and J 4 bases, leaving 10 bases between the germline ends. Full variable domain (outside the CDR3, taken from reference TRBV9 and TRBJ2-2): DSGVTQTPKHLITATGQRVTLRCSPRSGDLSVYWYQQSLDQGLQFLIQYYNGEERAKGNILERFSAQQFPDLHSELNLSSLELGDSALYFCASSAQGGTGELFFGEGSRLTVL.

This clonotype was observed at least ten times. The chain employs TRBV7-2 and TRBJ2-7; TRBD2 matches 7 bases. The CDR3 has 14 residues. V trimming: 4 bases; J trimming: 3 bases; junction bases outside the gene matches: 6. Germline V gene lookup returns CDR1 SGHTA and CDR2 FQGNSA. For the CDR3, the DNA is TGTGCCAGCAGCTCCCGTTCGGGGGGCTACGAGCAGTACTTC. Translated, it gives CASSSRSGGYEQYF.

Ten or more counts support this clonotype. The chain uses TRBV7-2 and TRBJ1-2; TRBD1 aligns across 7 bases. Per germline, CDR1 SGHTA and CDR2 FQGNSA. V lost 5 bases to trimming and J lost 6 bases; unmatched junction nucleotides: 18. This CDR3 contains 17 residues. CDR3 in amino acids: CASSIQGVAGYLHGYTF. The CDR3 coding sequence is TGTGCCAGCAGCATTCAGGGGGTGGCAGGGTACCTTCATGGCTACACCTTC.

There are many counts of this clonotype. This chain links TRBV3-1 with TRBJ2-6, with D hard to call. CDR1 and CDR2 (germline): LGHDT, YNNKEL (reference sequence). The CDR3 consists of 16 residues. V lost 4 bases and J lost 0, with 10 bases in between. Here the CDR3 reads CASSLTEPSGANVLTF. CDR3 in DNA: TGTGCCAGCAGCCTAACAGAGCCCTCTGGGGCCAACGTCCTGACTTTC.

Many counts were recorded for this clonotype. This CDR3 reads CASSAVPFGQGINTEAFF. CDR3 DNA: TGCGCCAGCAGCGCAGTCCCATTCGGACAGGGGATTAACACTGAAGCTTTCTTT. The V call is TRBV5-1, the J call TRBJ1-1, with TRBD1 matching 9 bases. The V gene end was trimmed by 4 bases and the J gene end by 2 bases; junction bases not matched to a gene: 15. Germline CDR1 is SGHRS and CDR2 is YFSETQ. The CDR3 sequence is 18 residues long. The full variable domain, completed using reference TRBV5-1 and TRBJ1-1, is KAGVTQTPRYLIKTRGQQVTLSCSPISGHRSVSWYQQTPGQGLQFLFEYFSETQRNKGNFPGRFSGRQFSNSRSEMNVSTLELGDSALYLCASSAVPFGQGINTEAFFGQGTRLTVV.

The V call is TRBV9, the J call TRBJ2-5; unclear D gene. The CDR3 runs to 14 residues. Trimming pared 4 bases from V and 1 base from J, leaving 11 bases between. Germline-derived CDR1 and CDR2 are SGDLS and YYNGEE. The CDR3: CASSPRWGQETQYF. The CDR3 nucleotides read TGTGCCAGCAGCCCCCGTTGGGGCCAAGAGACCCAGTACTTC.

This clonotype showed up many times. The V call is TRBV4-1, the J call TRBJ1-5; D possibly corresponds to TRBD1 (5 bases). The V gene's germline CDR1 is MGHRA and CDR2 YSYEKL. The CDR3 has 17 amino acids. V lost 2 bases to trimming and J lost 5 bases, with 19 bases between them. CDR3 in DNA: TGCGCCAGCAGCCAATGGTTTTCGGGGGGAAGCGATCAGCCCCAGCATTTT. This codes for CASSQWFSGGSDQPQHF.

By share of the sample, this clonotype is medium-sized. In DNA, the CDR3 is TGCAGTGCTAGACCCTACAGAATTAGCACAGATACGCAGTATTTT. Amino acid sequence: CSARPYRISTDTQYF. V gene TRBV20-1 combines with J gene TRBJ2-3; D is uncertain. Trimming cost V 2 bases and J 0 bases, with 12 bases left between them. This CDR3 is built from 15 residues. The germline V gene encodes CDR1 DFQATT and CDR2 SNEGSKA (reference sequence).

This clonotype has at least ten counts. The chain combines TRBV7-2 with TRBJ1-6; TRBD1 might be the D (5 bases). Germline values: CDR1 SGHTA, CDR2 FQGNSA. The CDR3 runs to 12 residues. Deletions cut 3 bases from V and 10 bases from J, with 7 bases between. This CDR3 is CASSFNRSPLHF. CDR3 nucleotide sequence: TGTGCCAGCAGCTTTAACAGGTCACCCCTCCACTTT. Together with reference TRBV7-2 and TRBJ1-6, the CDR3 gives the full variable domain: GAGVSQSPSNKVTEKGKDVELRCDPISGHTALYWYRQSLGQGLEFLIYFQGNSAPDKSGLPSDRFSAERTGGSVSTLTIQRTQQEDSAVYLCASSFNRSPLHFGNGTRLTVT.

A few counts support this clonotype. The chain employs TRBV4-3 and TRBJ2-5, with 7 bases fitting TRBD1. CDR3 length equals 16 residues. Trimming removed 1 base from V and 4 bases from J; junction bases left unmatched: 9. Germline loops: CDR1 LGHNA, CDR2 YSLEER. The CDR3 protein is CASSQGARQGLETQYF. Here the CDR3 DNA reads TGCGCCAGCAGCCAAGGGGCTCGACAGGGATTAGAGACCCAGTACTTC.

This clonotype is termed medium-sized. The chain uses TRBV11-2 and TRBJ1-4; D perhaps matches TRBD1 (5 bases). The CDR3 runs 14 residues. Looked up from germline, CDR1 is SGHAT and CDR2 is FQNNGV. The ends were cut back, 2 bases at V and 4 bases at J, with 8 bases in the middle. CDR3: CASSLNRLNEKLFF. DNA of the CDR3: TGTGCCAGCAGCTTAAACAGGCTTAATGAAAAACTGTTTTTT.

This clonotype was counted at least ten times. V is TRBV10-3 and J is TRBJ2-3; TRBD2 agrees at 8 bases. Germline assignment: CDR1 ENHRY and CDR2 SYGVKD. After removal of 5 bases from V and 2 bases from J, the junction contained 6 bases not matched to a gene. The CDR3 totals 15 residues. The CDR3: CAISRSGGDTDTQYF. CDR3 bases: TGTGCCATCAGTCGGAGCGGGGGAGACACAGATACGCAGTATTTT.

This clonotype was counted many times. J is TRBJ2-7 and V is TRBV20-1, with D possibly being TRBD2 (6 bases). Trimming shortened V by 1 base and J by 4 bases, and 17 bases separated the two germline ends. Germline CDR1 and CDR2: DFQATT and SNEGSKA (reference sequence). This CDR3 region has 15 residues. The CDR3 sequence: CSARGSGDPAYEQYF. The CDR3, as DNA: TGCAGTGCTAGAGGGTCGGGAGACCCGGCTTACGAGCAGTACTTC.

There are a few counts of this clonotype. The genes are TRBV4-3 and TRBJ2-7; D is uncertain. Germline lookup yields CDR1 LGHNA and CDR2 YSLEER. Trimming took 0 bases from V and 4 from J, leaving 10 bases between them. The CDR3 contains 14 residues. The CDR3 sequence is CASSQDKSGYEQYF. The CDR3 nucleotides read TGCGCCAGCAGCCAAGATAAGTCGGGTTACGAGCAGTACTTC.

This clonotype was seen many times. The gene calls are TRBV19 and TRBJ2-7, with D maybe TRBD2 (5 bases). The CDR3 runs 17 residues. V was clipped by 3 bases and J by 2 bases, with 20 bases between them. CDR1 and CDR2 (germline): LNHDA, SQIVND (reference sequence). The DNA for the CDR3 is TGTGCCAGTAGTATGTCGCACACGGGGTCGGCTACCTACGAGCAGTACTTC. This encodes CASSMSHTGSATYEQYF.

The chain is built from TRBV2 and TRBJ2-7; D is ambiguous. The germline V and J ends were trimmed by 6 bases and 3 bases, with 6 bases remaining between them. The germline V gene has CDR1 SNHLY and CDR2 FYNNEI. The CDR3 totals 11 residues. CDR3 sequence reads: CASRTFYEQYF. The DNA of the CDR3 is TGTGCCAGCAGAACTTTCTACGAGCAGTACTTC.